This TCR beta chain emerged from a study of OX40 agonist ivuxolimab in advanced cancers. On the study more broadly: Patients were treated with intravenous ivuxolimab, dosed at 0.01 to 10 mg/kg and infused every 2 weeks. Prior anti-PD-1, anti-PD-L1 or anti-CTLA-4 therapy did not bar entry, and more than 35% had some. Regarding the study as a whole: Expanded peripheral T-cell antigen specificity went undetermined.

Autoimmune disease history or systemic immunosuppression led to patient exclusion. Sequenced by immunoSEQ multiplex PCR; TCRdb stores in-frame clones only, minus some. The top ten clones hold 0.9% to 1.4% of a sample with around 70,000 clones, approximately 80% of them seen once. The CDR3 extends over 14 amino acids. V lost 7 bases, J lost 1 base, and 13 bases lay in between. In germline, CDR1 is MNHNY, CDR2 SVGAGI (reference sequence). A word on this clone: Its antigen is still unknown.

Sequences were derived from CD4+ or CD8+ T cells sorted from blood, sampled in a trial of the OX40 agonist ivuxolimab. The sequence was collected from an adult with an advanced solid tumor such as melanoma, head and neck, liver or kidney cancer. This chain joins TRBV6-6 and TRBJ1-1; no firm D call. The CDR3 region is CASIARPPNTEAFF. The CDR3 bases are TGTGCCAGCATCGCACGCCCCCCGAACACTGAAGCTTTCTTT.